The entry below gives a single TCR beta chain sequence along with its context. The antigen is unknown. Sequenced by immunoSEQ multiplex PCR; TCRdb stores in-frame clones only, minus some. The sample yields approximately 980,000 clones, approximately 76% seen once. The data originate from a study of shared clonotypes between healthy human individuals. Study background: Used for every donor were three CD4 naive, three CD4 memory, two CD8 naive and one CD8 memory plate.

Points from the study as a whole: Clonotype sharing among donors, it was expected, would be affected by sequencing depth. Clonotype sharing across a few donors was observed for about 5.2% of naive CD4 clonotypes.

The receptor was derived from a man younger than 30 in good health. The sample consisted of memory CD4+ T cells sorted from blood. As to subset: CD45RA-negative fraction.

CDR3 protein: CAISQGSLGNQPQHF. The CDR3 bases are TGTGCCATCAGTCAGGGGAGTTTGGGCAATCAGCCCCAGCATTTT. The rearrangement uses TRBV10-3 and TRBJ1-5; tentatively, D is TRBD1 (6 bases). V lost 5 bases and J 2 bases, leaving 13 bases between the germline ends. The germline gives CDR1 ENHRY, CDR2 SYGVKD. The CDR3 totals 15 residues.